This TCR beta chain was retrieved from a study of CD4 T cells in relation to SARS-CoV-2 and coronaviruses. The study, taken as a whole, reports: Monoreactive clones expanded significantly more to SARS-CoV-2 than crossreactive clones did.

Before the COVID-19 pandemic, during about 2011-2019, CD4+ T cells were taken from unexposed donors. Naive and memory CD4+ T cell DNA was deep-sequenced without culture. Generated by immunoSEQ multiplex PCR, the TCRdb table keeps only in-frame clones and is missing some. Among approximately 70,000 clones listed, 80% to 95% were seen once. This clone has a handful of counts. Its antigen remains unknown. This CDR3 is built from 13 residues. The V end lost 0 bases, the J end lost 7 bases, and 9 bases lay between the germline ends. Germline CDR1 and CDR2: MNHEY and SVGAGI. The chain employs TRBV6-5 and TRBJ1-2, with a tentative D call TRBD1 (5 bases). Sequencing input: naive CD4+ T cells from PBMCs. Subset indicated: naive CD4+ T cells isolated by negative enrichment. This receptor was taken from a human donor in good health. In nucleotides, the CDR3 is TGTGCCAGCAGTTACTCGGGAGGGGTTGGCTACACCTTC. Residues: CASSYSGGVGYTF.